Each of the 29 T cell receptor beta chains below was sequenced from the same sample in a study of cytomegalovirus exposure and HLA in healthy donors. With 60 Vbeta and 13 Jbeta primers, the PCR was carried out. The method was immunoSEQ multiplex PCR; TCRdb's version includes in-frame clones alone and lacks a portion of them. The sample consists of 75,000 to 100,000 clones, around 81% of them appearing once. Source material: PBMCs. The receptors shown here come from a man aged 30 to 45 in good health and CMV-seronegative.

There are a few counts of this clone. The rearrangement links TRBV6-1 to TRBJ2-7; 10 nucleotides line up with TRBD1. V lost 2 bases and J lost 4; bases outside the gene matches: 5. This CDR3 comprises 15 residues. Germline values: CDR1 MNHNS, CDR2 SASEGT. DNA of the CDR3: TGTGCCAGCAGTGAATCGTGGACAGGGGGGTACGAGCAGTACGTC. Residues: CASSESWTGGYEQYV.

The rearrangement uses TRBV13 and TRBJ2-1; TRBD2 matches 10 bases. In germline, CDR1 is PRHDT, CDR2 FYEKMQ (reference sequence). Trimming removed 4 bases from V and 7 bases from J; junction bases left unmatched: 10. The CDR3 has 16 residues. The CDR3 nucleotides are TGTGCCAGCAGCTCCCTCTCTAGCGGGGGCCGTAATGAGCAGTTCTTC. This sequence encodes CASSSLSSGGRNEQFF.

CDR3 bases: TGTGCCAGCAGCTTAACAGGGTCTGATGGCTACACCTTC. Protein: CASSLTGSDGYTF. The chain is built from TRBV7-6 and TRBJ1-2; maybe TRBD1 (6 bases). CDR1 is SGHVS, CDR2 FNYEAQ, per germline. This CDR3 region has 13 residues. Between the trimmed V and J ends, which lost 2 bases and 6 bases, there was a span of 10 bases.

Written as DNA, the CDR3 is TGTGCCAGCAGCTTACTCTTCAGCTCTGGAAACACCATATATTTT. This gives the protein CASSLLFSSGNTIYF. The genes are TRBV7-9 and TRBJ1-3, with D unresolved. The germline gives CDR1 SEHNR, CDR2 FQNEAQ (reference sequence). V was trimmed by 2 bases and J by 0 bases, leaving 8 bases between them. The CDR3 runs to 15 residues. Combining the CDR3 with reference TRBV7-9 and TRBJ1-3 gives the whole variable domain DTGVSQNPRHKITKRGQNVTFRCDPISEHNRLYWYRQTLGQGPEFLTYFQNEAQLEKSRLLSDRFSAERPKGSFSTLEIQRTEQGDSAMYLCASSLLFSSGNTIYFGEGSWLTVV.

The V and J genes are TRBV4-1 and TRBJ1-1; a weak D match, TRBD1 (6 bases). Trimming stripped 1 base from V and 4 bases from J, with 19 bases between. The CDR3 loop spans 17 amino acids. CDR1 MGHRA and CDR2 YSYEKL come from the germline V gene. As DNA, the CDR3 is TGCGCCAGCAGCCAAGTCGGGTTCCGGGACACGACCACTGAAGCTTTCTTT. Protein sequence: CASSQVGFRDTTTEAFF.

The V gene is TRBV4-3, the J gene TRBJ2-7; the match to TRBD2 covers 15 bases. This CDR3 is 16 amino acids long. The V gene end was trimmed by 4 bases and the J gene end by 4 bases; junction bases not matched to a gene: 5. The germline CDR1 and CDR2 sequences are LGHNA and YSLEER. This chain's CDR3 is CASSPGLAGGIYEQYF. CDR3 DNA: TGCGCCAGCAGCCCAGGACTAGCGGGGGGGATTTACGAGCAGTACTTC.

The chain combines TRBV27 with TRBJ2-1; 8 positions agree with TRBD1. The CDR3 has 14 residues. CDR1 is MNHEY and CDR2 is SMNVEV in the germline V gene (reference sequence). The V segment lost 5 bases and the J segment 6 bases; nucleotides outside the gene matches: 6. The chain's CDR3 is CASSKADRVNEQFF. As DNA, the CDR3 is TGTGCCAGCAGTAAGGCGGACAGGGTCAATGAGCAGTTCTTC.

The chain combines TRBV6-4 with TRBJ2-1, with 9 bases fitting TRBD2. After removal of 4 bases from V and 9 bases from J, the junction contained 16 bases not matched to a gene. The CDR3 consists of 17 residues. In germline, CDR1 is MRHNA, CDR2 SNTAGT. The CDR3 DNA reads TGTGCCAGCAGTGGCCTTGCGTCTAGCGGGATCGGGGGTGAGCAGTTCTTC. Its translation is CASSGLASSGIGGEQFF.

This clone was counted only a few times. The chain recombines TRBV6-1 with TRBJ1-1, with D uncertain. The length of the CDR3 is 13 residues. Germline V gives CDR1 MNHNS, CDR2 SASEGT. V lost 10 bases, J lost 2 bases, and 14 bases lay in between. CDR3 in amino acids: CATRVEYNTEAFF. The CDR3, as DNA: TGTGCCACCCGGGTGGAGTATAACACTGAAGCTTTCTTT.

V usage is TRBV7-9 and J usage is TRBJ1-2; 11 nucleotides agree with TRBD1. Germline V gene data show CDR1 as SEHNR and CDR2 as FQNEAQ (reference sequence). V lost 5 bases and J lost 7; bases outside the gene matches: 6. This CDR3 is 14 amino acids long. This CDR3 reads CASSLDGTGGGYTF. The CDR3 region has the DNA TGTGCCAGCAGCCTCGACGGGACAGGGGGTGGCTACACCTTC.

This sequence joins TRBV10-3 and TRBJ1-6; D remains unclear. Germline V gives CDR1 ENHRY, CDR2 SYGVKD. The CDR3 loop spans 13 amino acids. V lost 6 bases and J 10 bases, leaving 13 bases between the germline ends. In nucleotides, the CDR3 is TGTGCCATCAGAGGCCGGGATTACTCACCCCTCCACTTT. Translation gives CAIRGRDYSPLHF.

This chain connects TRBV9 to TRBJ2-7; D is possibly TRBD1 (8 bases). This CDR3 is 16 amino acids long. From germline, CDR1 is SGDLS and CDR2 YYNGEE. V was cut by 0 bases and J by 3 bases, with 16 bases left in between. The CDR3 coding sequence is TGTGCCAGCAGCGTAGGAACAGGGGGGGGTAACTACGAGCAGTACTTC. Protein sequence: CASSVGTGGGNYEQYF.

This chain's CDR3 is CASSLVVGGIYEQFF. The CDR3 region has the DNA TGTGCCAGCAGCTTAGTTGTGGGGGGTATCTATGAGCAGTTCTTC. The chain carries TRBV7-2 and TRBJ2-1; D may be TRBD2 (6 bases). Between the trimmed V and J ends, which lost 1 base and 8 bases, there was a span of 15 bases. This CDR3 has 15 amino acids. Germline V gene data show CDR1 as SGHTA and CDR2 as FQGNSA.

This clone showed up just a few times. The rearrangement uses TRBV4-2 and TRBJ2-2, with 14 bases aligning to TRBD2. J lost 6 bases, V lost 1 base, and 4 bases had no gene match. Germline V gene sequence: CDR1 LGHNA, CDR2 YNFKEQ. The CDR3 has 17 amino acids. The CDR3: CASSQVGLAGEAGELFF. In DNA, the CDR3 is TGTGCCAGCAGCCAAGTGGGACTAGCGGGAGAAGCCGGGGAGCTGTTTTTT.

This clone was found once. The rearrangement links TRBV11-3 to TRBJ2-2; tentative D call: TRBD2 (6 bases). Deletions cut 1 base from V and 5 bases from J, with 11 bases between. Germline values: CDR1 SGHNT, CDR2 YENEEA. The CDR3 has 15 amino acids. The CDR3 loop is CASSLVYGSTGELFF. The CDR3 DNA reads TGTGCCAGCAGCTTAGTTTACGGGAGTACCGGGGAGCTGTTTTTT.

This clone turned up a few times. The V call is TRBV6-5, the J call TRBJ1-1, with a tentative D call TRBD1 (5 bases). The CDR3 is 16 residues long. The V and J ends lost 2 bases and 4 bases respectively, with 17 bases between them. CDR1 is MNHEY, CDR2 SVGAGI, per germline. The CDR3 sequence: CASSYGTTGLATEAFF. As DNA, the CDR3 is TGTGCCAGCAGTTACGGGACTACGGGCCTCGCCACTGAAGCTTTCTTT.

The table lists this clone with a few counts. V usage is TRBV10-1 and J usage is TRBJ1-2; no clear D gene. Germline CDR1 reads WNHNN; CDR2 reads SYGVQD (reference sequence). The CDR3 contains 14 residues. Trimming cost V 2 bases and J 3 bases, with 10 bases left between them. The CDR3 nucleotides read TGCGCCAGCAGTGAGGGTAGAAAGCACTATGGCTACACCTTC. It codes for CASSEGRKHYGYTF.

The chain uses TRBV18 and TRBJ2-7, with a weak D call TRBD2 (5 bases). Trimming shortened V by 5 bases and J by 2 bases, and 19 bases separated the two germline ends. Germline CDR1 is KGHSH and CDR2 is LQKENI. This CDR3 contains 16 residues. Written as DNA, the CDR3 is TGTGCCAGCTCATCAACTAAAGCGACGGGAACCTACGAGCAGTACTTC. Translation gives CASSSTKATGTYEQYF.

This chain joins TRBV9 and TRBJ2-7; 7 nucleotides align to TRBD1. CDR1 is SGDLS, CDR2 YYNGEE, per germline. After removal of 0 bases from V and 2 bases from J, the junction contained 5 bases not matched to a gene. This CDR3 comprises 15 residues. The CDR3 DNA reads TGTGCCAGCAGCGTAGCTGGAACAGGGGCCTACGAGCAGTACTTC. Translated, it gives CASSVAGTGAYEQYF.

This sequence joins TRBV5-1 and TRBJ2-5; D is uncertain. In germline, CDR1 is SGHRS, CDR2 YFSETQ. The CDR3 has 13 residues. The V end lost 7 bases, the J end lost 3 bases, and 13 bases lay between the germline ends. CDR3 nucleotides: TGCGCCAGCGGAGAGTGGGTGGAAGAGACCCAGTACTTC. It encodes CASGEWVEETQYF.

This chain links TRBV4-3 with TRBJ1-1; 7 bases fit TRBD1. The CDR3 length is 12 residues. With V trimmed by 3 bases and J by 7 bases, 2 bases remained unmatched. Germline V lookup: CDR1 LGHNA, CDR2 YSLEER. The DNA for the CDR3 is TGCGCCAGCAGCCAGAGACAGGGTGAAGCTTTCTTT. This codes for CASSQRQGEAFF.

The chain has TRBV5-1 and TRBJ2-1, with D perhaps matching TRBD2 (5 bases). In germline, CDR1 is SGHRS, CDR2 YFSETQ. Trimming left V 4 bases short and J 8 bases short, with 16 bases between. The CDR3 totals 14 residues. The CDR3 loop is CASSPGLARDEQFF. CDR3 nucleotides: TGCGCCAGCAGCCCTGGACTTGCGCGGGATGAGCAGTTCTTC.

V usage is TRBV19 and J usage is TRBJ1-2; D possibly corresponds to TRBD1 (6 bases). The CDR3 is made up of 14 amino acids. The germline V and J ends were trimmed by 4 bases and 4 bases, with 13 bases remaining between them. The germline V gene has CDR1 LNHDA and CDR2 SQIVND (reference sequence). CDR3 sequence: CASSTLQGFYGYTF. For the CDR3, the DNA is TGTGCCAGTAGTACCTTACAGGGTTTCTATGGCTACACCTTC.

The gene calls are TRBV6-6 and TRBJ2-7; TRBD1 is a possible D gene (6 bases). CDR1 and CDR2 from the germline V gene are MNHNY and SVGAGI (reference sequence). The CDR3 consists of 14 residues. V lost 6 bases, J lost 1 base, and 13 bases lay in between. The CDR3 bases are TGTGCCAGCAGATTAACAGGGAGTTCCTACGAGCAGTACGTC. Its protein is CASRLTGSSYEQYV.

This chain connects TRBV6-5 to TRBJ1-4; D is undetermined. The CDR3 consists of 11 residues. V lost 7 bases to trimming and J lost 8 bases, with 8 bases between them. The V gene's germline CDR1 is MNHEY and CDR2 SVGAGI. DNA for the CDR3: TGTGCCAGCAAGCGATGGGAAAAACTGTTTTTT. Protein sequence: CASKRWEKLFF.

The V call is TRBV6-1, the J call TRBJ1-1; possibly TRBD1 for D (5 bases). V lost 2 bases, J lost 5 bases, and 12 bases lay in between. The CDR3 length is 14 residues. Germline V gene lookup returns CDR1 MNHNS and CDR2 SASEGT. DNA of the CDR3: TGTGCCAGCAGTGAACAATCAGGGATGACTGAAGCTTTCTTT. It translates to CASSEQSGMTEAFF.

The chain is built from TRBV9 and TRBJ1-4; D ambiguous. Trimming removed 0 bases at V and 1 base at J, with 7 bases between. The length of the CDR3 is 15 residues. Looked up from germline, CDR1 is SGDLS and CDR2 is YYNGEE. DNA for the CDR3: TGTGCCAGCAGCGTAGCCGAGGGAACTAATGAAAAACTGTTTTTT. It yields the protein CASSVAEGTNEKLFF.

The chain joins TRBV18 to TRBJ2-4, with 11 bases matching TRBD2. V trimming: 0 bases; J trimming: 0 bases; junction bases outside the gene matches: 10. Germline CDR1 reads KGHSH; CDR2 reads LQKENI. The CDR3 covers 20 residues. This chain's CDR3 is CASSPPSLVLAGEAKNIQYF. DNA for the CDR3: TGTGCCAGCTCACCACCGTCCCTAGTACTAGCGGGAGAAGCCAAAAACATTCAGTACTTC.

CDR3 sequence reads: CASSLWQGAGNTIYF. The CDR3 DNA reads as TGCGCCAGCAGCTTGTGGCAGGGCGCTGGAAACACCATATATTTT. The rearrangement links TRBV5-1 to TRBJ1-3; perhaps TRBD1 as D (5 bases). The length of the CDR3 is 15 residues. Trimming removed 1 base at V and 2 bases at J, with 10 bases between. Germline V gives CDR1 SGHRS, CDR2 YFSETQ.